The TCR beta chain under discussion was sequenced for a study of identical twins. Study results and caveats: Excess sharing by twins proved weaker in beta out-of-frame sequences. Fewer insertions marked abundant cord blood beta clonotypes; young adult naive trended weakly, memory not at all.

The germline CDR1 and CDR2 sequences are MNHNY and SVGAGI (reference sequence). The CDR3 covers 13 residues. V was pared by 6 bases and J by 2 bases, with 10 bases between. This clonotype has a handful of counts. Its matching antigen is unknown. TCRdb ran MiXCR on the 5' RACE reads and lists one entry per CDR3 protein. Of some 760,000 distinct CDR3 sequences listed, around a sixth are singletons. A further study also used this sample, focusing on T cells expressing NK-cell markers. That publication notes: It remained uncertain whether the expanded NKG2C+ T cell clones were specific for HCMV antigens.

The genes are TRBV6-6 and TRBJ2-5; D is undetermined. Material: PBMCs. The TCR comes from a woman under 30 in good health. CDR3 loop: CASRGRRQETQYF. CDR3 in DNA: TGTGCCAGCAGGGGAAGACGGCAAGAGACCCAGTACTTC.